This T cell receptor beta chain appears in the sequencing data of a study of blood T cell repertoires in COVID-19. Everyone who took part was about 18 to 89 years old, and they came from about 23 US areas. Germline CDR1 SGDLS, CDR2 YYNGEE. CDR3 length: 14 residues. V was shortened by 4 bases and J by 5 bases, with 15 bases between the two germline ends. TCRdb keeps only in-frame clones here, not all; method: immunoSEQ multiplex PCR. Here the sample spans hundreds of thousands of clones, around 84% being singletons. This receptor was obtained from a man in his forties who had been exposed to COVID-19. Material: PBMCs or T cells enriched from blood (not recorded which). J is TRBJ1-2 and V is TRBV9; TRBD1 might be the D (5 bases). The CDR3 nucleotides are TGTGCCAGCAGCCGGGGGGACCAAGGGTATGGCTACACCTTC. This codes for CASSRGDQGYGYTF.